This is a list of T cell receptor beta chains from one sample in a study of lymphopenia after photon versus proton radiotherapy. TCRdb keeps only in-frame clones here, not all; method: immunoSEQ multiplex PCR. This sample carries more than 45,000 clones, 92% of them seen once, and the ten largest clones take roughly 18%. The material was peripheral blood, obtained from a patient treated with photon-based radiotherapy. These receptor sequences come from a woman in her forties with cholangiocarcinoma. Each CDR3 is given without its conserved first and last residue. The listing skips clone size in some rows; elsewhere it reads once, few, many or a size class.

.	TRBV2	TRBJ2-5	ASKIQETQY
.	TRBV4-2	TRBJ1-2	ASSPIGTGTYGYT
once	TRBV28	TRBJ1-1	ASSLGQGKAF
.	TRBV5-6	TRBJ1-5	ASSVEQGGVFQPQH
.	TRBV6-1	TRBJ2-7	ASSEVGSSYEQY
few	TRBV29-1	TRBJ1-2	SVEEWGAGGYT
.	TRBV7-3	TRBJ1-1	ASSSTGANTEAF
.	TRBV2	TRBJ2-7	ASRAGTTHYEQY
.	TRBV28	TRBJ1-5	ASTLGGNLDQPQH
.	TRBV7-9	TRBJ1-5	ASTSGGRPQH
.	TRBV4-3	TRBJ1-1	ASSQESGTVSNTEAF
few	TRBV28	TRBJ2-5	ASTSYRGKGETQY
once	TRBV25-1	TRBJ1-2	ASSESDARIGDGYT
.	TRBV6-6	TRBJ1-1	ASSYSRTRNTEAF
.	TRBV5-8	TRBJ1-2	ASSPQTGGYGYT
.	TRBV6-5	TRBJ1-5	ASSPEQGGQPQH
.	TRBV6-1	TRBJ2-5	ASSEREGETQY
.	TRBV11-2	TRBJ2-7	ASSWGTAEQY
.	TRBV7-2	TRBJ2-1	ASSSRDYNEQF
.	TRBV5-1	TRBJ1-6	ASSLEGQNNSPLH
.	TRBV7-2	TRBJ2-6	ASSSLLSSGGANVLT
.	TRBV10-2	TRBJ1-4	ASSESPATNEKLF
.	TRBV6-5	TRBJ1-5	ASSSGQGAPLPQH
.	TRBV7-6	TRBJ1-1	ASSSRPGPDLNTEAF
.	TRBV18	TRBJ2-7	ASLPTGSPYEQY
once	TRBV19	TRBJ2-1	ALDSGFSYNEQF
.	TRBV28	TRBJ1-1	ASSIPRNTEAF
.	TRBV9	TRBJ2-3	ASSAEGGQSDTQY
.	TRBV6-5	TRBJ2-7	ASTHGGGPNYEQY
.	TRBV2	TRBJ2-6	ASKETSGANVLT
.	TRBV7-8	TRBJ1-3	ASSPWDTSGNTIY
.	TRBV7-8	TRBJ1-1	ASSVRDGTEAF
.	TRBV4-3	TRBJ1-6	ASSAAPDLYSPLH
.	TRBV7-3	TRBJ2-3	ASSSGTGLTDTQY
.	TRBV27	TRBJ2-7	ASSPAPGGRKEQY
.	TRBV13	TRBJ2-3	ASSSRQGSYTQY
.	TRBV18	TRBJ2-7	ASSPQGGGSSYEQY
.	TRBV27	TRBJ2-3	ASSLMASDTQY
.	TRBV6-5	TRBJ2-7	ASRRDSYYEQY
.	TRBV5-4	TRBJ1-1	ASSLTDMNTEAF
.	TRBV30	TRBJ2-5	AWGLVETQY
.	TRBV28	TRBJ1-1	ASSFSGGTEAF
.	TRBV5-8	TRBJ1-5	ASSSAGAGNQPQH
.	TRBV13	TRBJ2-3	ASSFGGDFTDTQY
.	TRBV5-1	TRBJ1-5	ASSLTGTNQPQH
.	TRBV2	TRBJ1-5	ASRETAVGQPQH
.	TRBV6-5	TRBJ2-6	ASSFGRSGANVLT
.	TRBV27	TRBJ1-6	ASRGGVGAGSPLH
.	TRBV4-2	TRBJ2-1	ASSQDPAGGPNEQF
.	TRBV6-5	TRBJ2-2	ASRGLWGHGELF
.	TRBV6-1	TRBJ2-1	ASSTGSEQF
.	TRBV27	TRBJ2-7	ASSLSNGYEQY
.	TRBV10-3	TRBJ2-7	AISEGTGATYEQY
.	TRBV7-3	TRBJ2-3	ASSLTPGLGTDTQY
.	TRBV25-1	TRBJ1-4	ASSEGGWAGGVNEKLF
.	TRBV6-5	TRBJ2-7	ASSYSTVGEQY